This T cell receptor (beta chain) was found in a study of T-cell memory formation after mild COVID-19. Study results and caveats: CD4/CD8 balance characterized clones contracting day 15 to 85, and CD4+ skew characterized later expanders. CD4+ contracting clones were found mainly in CM and EM, and CD8+ ones in EMRA. Nothing showed for sure that second-wave clones peaking on day 37 were SARS-CoV-2 specific.

5'RACE, which relied on constant-segment primers, yielded TCR alpha and TCR beta cDNA libraries carrying sample barcodes and UMIs. One entry per CDR3 protein results from TCRdb running MiXCR on the 5' RACE reads. Of about 430,000 distinct CDR3 sequences detected, 24% appear once; the ten largest clones hold 7% to 9.5%. Concerning this clonotype: What it binds is unknown.

Germline assignment: CDR1 SGHDT and CDR2 YYEEEE. V lost 3 bases and J lost 0; bases outside the gene matches: 2. The CDR3 consists of 17 residues. J is TRBJ2-2 and V is TRBV5-6; 13 bases are a match to TRBD2. This TCR derives from an adult woman who had mild COVID-19 (a few samples of this study predate the infection). Cell type and time point are not known. Sequencing was performed on PBMCs or a T cell subset sorted from them (not recorded which). CDR3 nucleotides: TGTGCCAGCAGCTGGGGGACTAGCGGGACGAACACCGGGGAGCTGTTTTTT. Amino acids: CASSWGTSGTNTGELFF.